These T cell receptor beta chains were read from a single sample in a study of blood T cell repertoires in COVID-19. Sequenced by immunoSEQ multiplex PCR; TCRdb stores in-frame clones only, minus some. The sample lists roughly 240,000 clones, about 82% seen once, with roughly 1.9% in the top ten. Sample: PBMCs or T cells enriched from blood (not recorded which). The receptor source for this set is a woman aged 50 to 60 who had recovered from COVID-19. Both conserved end residues are part of each CDR3. D genes are given only for firm matches. Size values are once, few and many counts, or a class for expanded clones, and some rows have none.

J gene: TRBJ2-6
clone size: NA
D gene: TRBD1
V gene: TRBV19
CDR3 DNA: TGTGCCAGTAGTATAGATTGGTTGACAGGGACTGGGGCCAACGTCCTGACTTTC
CDR3 protein: CASSIDWLTGTGANVLTF

J gene: TRBJ2-7
clone size: few
D gene: TRBD1
V gene: TRBV30
CDR3 DNA: TGTGCCTGGAGTGTAGGGACAGCCTACGAGCAGTACTTC
CDR3 protein: CAWSVGTAYEQYF

J gene: TRBJ1-6
clone size: NA
D gene: TRBD1
V gene: TRBV5-1
CDR3 DNA: TGCGCCAGCAGCCAAGGGACAGCTTCACCCCTCCACTTT
CDR3 protein: CASSQGTASPLHF

J gene: TRBJ1-2
clone size: NA
D gene: NA
V gene: TRBV4-2
CDR3 DNA: TGTGCCAGCAGCCAAGATTCGCAGGTGATGCTCTATGGCTACACCTTC
CDR3 protein: CASSQDSQVMLYGYTF

J gene: TRBJ2-7
clone size: NA
D gene: TRBD2
V gene: TRBV7-8
CDR3 DNA: TGTGCCAGCAGCCCGGGGGCCCTAGCGGGACGAGGAGGGAACGAGCAGTACTTC
CDR3 protein: CASSPGALAGRGGNEQYF

J gene: TRBJ2-2
clone size: NA
D gene: TRBD2
V gene: TRBV4-3
CDR3 DNA: TGCGCCAGCAGCCAAGCTGATAGCGGGAGATTCAGTATCGGGGAGCTGTTTTTT
CDR3 protein: CASSQADSGRFSIGELFF

J gene: TRBJ1-1
clone size: NA
D gene: NA
V gene: TRBV7-2
CDR3 DNA: TGTGCCAGCAGCTTATTAGGACGGGGAACCACTGAAGCTTTCTTT
CDR3 protein: CASSLLGRGTTEAFF

J gene: TRBJ2-7
clone size: NA
D gene: TRBD1
V gene: TRBV7-2
CDR3 DNA: TGTGCCAGCAGCTTAGCGACAGGGGGCTCCTACGAGCAGTACTTC
CDR3 protein: CASSLATGGSYEQYF

J gene: TRBJ2-7
clone size: NA
D gene: TRBD1
V gene: TRBV28
CDR3 DNA: TGTGCCAGCAGTCACCGACAGGGGAGCAACGAGCAGTACTTC
CDR3 protein: CASSHRQGSNEQYF

J gene: TRBJ1-5
clone size: NA
D gene: NA
V gene: TRBV2
CDR3 DNA: TGTGCCAGCAGTGAATCCCACAGTAGCAATCAGCCCCAGCATTTT
CDR3 protein: CASSESHSSNQPQHF

J gene: TRBJ2-2
clone size: NA
D gene: NA
V gene: TRBV6-2/TRBV6-3
CDR3 DNA: TGTGCCAGCAGCCGAGCCCACACTGGACAAACCGGGGAGCTGTTTTTT
CDR3 protein: CASSRAHTGQTGELFF

J gene: TRBJ2-7
clone size: NA
D gene: TRBD2
V gene: TRBV4-1
CDR3 DNA: TGCGCCAGCAGCCAAGTAAGGACTAGATCCCTCGAGCAGTACTTC
CDR3 protein: CASSQVRTRSLEQYF

J gene: TRBJ1-1
clone size: NA
D gene: TRBD1
V gene: TRBV7-9
CDR3 DNA: TGTGCCAGCAGCTTAGCCGGGACAGCGGGGAACACTGAAGCTTTCTTT
CDR3 protein: CASSLAGTAGNTEAFF

J gene: TRBJ2-4
clone size: NA
D gene: NA
V gene: TRBV5-8
CDR3 DNA: TGTGCCAGCCAGATAATAGCCAAAAACATTCAGTACTTC
CDR3 protein: CASQIIAKNIQYF

J gene: TRBJ2-1
clone size: NA
D gene: NA
V gene: TRBV4-3
CDR3 DNA: TGCGCCAGCAGCCAAGATGGGTTTAGCGAGCAGTTCTTC
CDR3 protein: CASSQDGFSEQFF

J gene: TRBJ1-2
clone size: once
D gene: NA
V gene: TRBV14
CDR3 DNA: TGTGCCAGCAGCTCAGGAAGGTACGGCTACACCTTC
CDR3 protein: CASSSGRYGYTF

J gene: TRBJ1-2
clone size: NA
D gene: TRBD1
V gene: TRBV4-3
CDR3 DNA: TGCGCCAGCAGCCAAGAAGCAGGGGGCTTTGGTGGCTACACCTTC
CDR3 protein: CASSQEAGGFGGYTF

J gene: TRBJ2-7
clone size: NA
D gene: NA
V gene: TRBV9
CDR3 DNA: TGTGCCAGCAGCGTAGGAGACTACGAGCAGTACTTC
CDR3 protein: CASSVGDYEQYF

J gene: TRBJ2-3
clone size: NA
D gene: NA
V gene: TRBV10-1
CDR3 DNA: TGCGCCAGCAGTGAGCTAGAATGGTCTGGCCTGGATACGCAGTATTTT
CDR3 protein: CASSELEWSGLDTQYF

J gene: TRBJ2-7
clone size: NA
D gene: NA
V gene: TRBV10-3
CDR3 DNA: TGTGCCATCAGTGACGGGGTCACCTACGAGCAGTACTTC
CDR3 protein: CAISDGVTYEQYF

J gene: TRBJ2-7
clone size: NA
D gene: NA
V gene: TRBV7-2
CDR3 DNA: TGTGCCAGCAGCTTAGACGCCGGGTTCACCTACGAGCAGTACTTC
CDR3 protein: CASSLDAGFTYEQYF

J gene: TRBJ2-3
clone size: few
D gene: TRBD2
V gene: TRBV7-2
CDR3 DNA: TGTGCCAGCAGCTCACTAGCGGGAGCACCAGATACGCAGTATTTT
CDR3 protein: CASSSLAGAPDTQYF

J gene: TRBJ2-7
clone size: NA
D gene: NA
V gene: TRBV7-9
CDR3 DNA: TGTGCCAGCAGCCCGGTGTGGTCCTACGAGCAGTACTTC
CDR3 protein: CASSPVWSYEQYF

J gene: TRBJ2-5
clone size: NA
D gene: NA
V gene: TRBV7-2
CDR3 DNA: TGTGCCAGCAGCAACCCGGGGGAGACCCAGTACTTC
CDR3 protein: CASSNPGETQYF

J gene: TRBJ1-2
clone size: NA
D gene: TRBD1
V gene: TRBV18
CDR3 DNA: TGTGCCAGCTCACCTGGGACAGGCATCCGAGGCTACACCTTC
CDR3 protein: CASSPGTGIRGYTF

J gene: TRBJ1-3
clone size: NA
D gene: NA
V gene: TRBV30
CDR3 DNA: TGTGCCTGGAGTGCCCACCCCGGGACACCGGGAAACACCATATATTTT
CDR3 protein: CAWSAHPGTPGNTIYF

J gene: TRBJ2-1
clone size: NA
D gene: TRBD1
V gene: TRBV19
CDR3 DNA: TGTGCCAGTAGTATAACAGGGGGCGAATTGGGCGAGCAGTTCTTC
CDR3 protein: CASSITGGELGEQFF

J gene: TRBJ1-1
clone size: NA
D gene: NA
V gene: TRBV3-1/TRBV3-2
CDR3 DNA: TGTGCCAGCAGCCAATTACGAGGGACTGAAGCTTTCTTT
CDR3 protein: CASSQLRGTEAFF

J gene: TRBJ1-5
clone size: NA
D gene: NA
V gene: TRBV21-1
CDR3 DNA: TGTGCTGAGCAGTCAGCCCCCGGGCAGCCCCAGCATTTT
CDR3 protein: CAEQSAPGQPQHF

J gene: TRBJ2-7
clone size: once
D gene: NA
V gene: TRBV2
CDR3 DNA: TGTGCCAGCACCTTGAGAGACTACGAGCAGTACTTC
CDR3 protein: CASTLRDYEQYF

J gene: TRBJ2-7
clone size: NA
D gene: NA
V gene: TRBV18
CDR3 DNA: TGTGCCAGCTCACCCGGACACGTCAACGAGCAGTACTTC
CDR3 protein: CASSPGHVNEQYF

J gene: TRBJ2-3
clone size: once
D gene: NA
V gene: TRBV9
CDR3 DNA: TGTGCCAGCAGCGCCAGGGGGGCAGGCAGTGATACGCAGTATTTT
CDR3 protein: CASSARGAGSDTQYF

J gene: TRBJ1-5
clone size: NA
D gene: NA
V gene: TRBV30
CDR3 DNA: TGTGCCTGGAGTGTGGGAGAGTTTATCAAGCCCCAGCATTTT
CDR3 protein: CAWSVGEFIKPQHF